These 9 T cell receptor beta chains share one sample of origin, sequenced in a study of blood T cell repertoires in COVID-19. Data came from immunoSEQ multiplex PCR; TCRdb stores just in-frame clones and leaves some out. The sample yields under 300,000 clones, 70% to 90% seen once. Sequenced material: peripheral blood. All receptors derive from a woman in her seventies with acute or convalescent COVID-19.

Concerning this clone: Other DNA sequences within the sample encode an identical CDR3. The chain employs TRBV6-5 and TRBJ1-2; 10 bases match TRBD1. This CDR3 is 15 amino acids long. The germline V gene encodes CDR1 MNHEY and CDR2 SVGAGI. The V and J ends lost 0 bases and 4 bases, in that order; junction bases with no gene match: 2. The CDR3 DNA reads as TGTGCCAGCAGTTACTCCGGACAGGGGGGCTATGGCTACACCTTC. Residues: CASSYSGQGGYGYTF.

The chain uses TRBV5-1 and TRBJ1-2; 7 positions match TRBD1. This CDR3 has 16 residues. V shed 1 base, J shed 4 bases, and the junction held 10 bases outside the gene matches. Germline CDR1 reads SGHRS; CDR2 reads YFSETQ. CDR3 sequence (DNA): TGCGCCAGCAGCTTGTCAGGACAGGTCATCCGCTATGGCTACACCTTC. Translation: CASSLSGQVIRYGYTF.

This chain links TRBV13 with TRBJ1-3; D is ambiguous. Germline-derived CDR1 and CDR2 are PRHDT and FYEKMQ (reference sequence). This CDR3 spans 14 amino acids. The germline V and J ends were trimmed by 5 bases and 0 bases, with 8 bases remaining between them. The CDR3 protein is CASSQVGSGNTIYF. DNA of the CDR3: TGTGCCAGCAGCCAGGTGGGCTCTGGAAACACCATATATTTT.

The chain joins TRBV18 to TRBJ1-1, with unresolved D. V lost 3 bases and J 1 base, leaving 9 bases between the germline ends. The CDR3 covers 14 residues. Looked up from germline, CDR1 is KGHSH and CDR2 is LQKENI. CDR3 residues: CASSPGLSNTEAFF. The DNA of the CDR3 is TGTGCCAGCTCACCCGGACTCTCGAACACTGAAGCTTTCTTT.

V and J are TRBV3-1 (or the pseudogene TRBV3-2) and TRBJ1-2, with TRBD1 identical over 7 bases. This CDR3 is built from 14 residues. Trimming removed 1 base from V and 4 bases from J; junction bases left unmatched: 3. Germline assignment: CDR1 LGHDT and CDR2 YNNKEL (reference sequence). The CDR3 sequence: CASSQGDSFYGYTF. CDR3 coding DNA: TGTGCCAGCAGCCAAGGGGACAGTTTCTATGGCTACACCTTC.

This clone appeared once. The rearrangement joins TRBV29-1 to TRBJ1-2; D is unclear. There are 12 residues in the CDR3. CDR1 is SQVTM and CDR2 is ANQGSEA in the germline V gene. V lost 4 bases to trimming and J lost 4 bases, with 10 bases between them. The CDR3 DNA is TGCAGCGTTGGAGCGGGTATCTATGGCTACACCTTC. This sequence encodes CSVGAGIYGYTF.

This chain links TRBV4-2 with TRBJ1-2, with D possibly being TRBD1 (5 bases). The germline V and J ends were trimmed by 1 base and 0 bases, with 9 bases remaining between them. This CDR3 comprises 15 residues. The V gene's germline CDR1 is LGHNA and CDR2 YNFKEQ. CDR3 nucleotides: TGTGCCAGCAGCCAAGTCGACAGTTCTAACTATGGCTACACCTTC. As protein: CASSQVDSSNYGYTF.

The chain links TRBV7-2 to TRBJ1-4; D call uncertain. From germline, CDR1 is SGHTA and CDR2 FQGNSA. The ends were cut back, 9 bases at V and 0 bases at J, with 14 bases in the middle. This CDR3 comprises 15 residues. DNA for the CDR3: TGTGCCAGTTCACCCCAACTTGCAACTAATGAAAAACTGTTTTTT. Translation: CASSPQLATNEKLFF.

This rearrangement joins TRBV19 to TRBJ2-2; 8 nucleotides match TRBD1. Germline V lookup: CDR1 LNHDA, CDR2 SQIVND (reference sequence). V dropped 6 bases and J dropped 0; count of bases not matched to a gene: 6. The CDR3 sequence is 16 residues long. The DNA for the CDR3 is TGTGCCAGTAGCCGGACAGGGCGCACGAACACCGGGGAGCTGTTTTTT. Protein: CASSRTGRTNTGELFF.